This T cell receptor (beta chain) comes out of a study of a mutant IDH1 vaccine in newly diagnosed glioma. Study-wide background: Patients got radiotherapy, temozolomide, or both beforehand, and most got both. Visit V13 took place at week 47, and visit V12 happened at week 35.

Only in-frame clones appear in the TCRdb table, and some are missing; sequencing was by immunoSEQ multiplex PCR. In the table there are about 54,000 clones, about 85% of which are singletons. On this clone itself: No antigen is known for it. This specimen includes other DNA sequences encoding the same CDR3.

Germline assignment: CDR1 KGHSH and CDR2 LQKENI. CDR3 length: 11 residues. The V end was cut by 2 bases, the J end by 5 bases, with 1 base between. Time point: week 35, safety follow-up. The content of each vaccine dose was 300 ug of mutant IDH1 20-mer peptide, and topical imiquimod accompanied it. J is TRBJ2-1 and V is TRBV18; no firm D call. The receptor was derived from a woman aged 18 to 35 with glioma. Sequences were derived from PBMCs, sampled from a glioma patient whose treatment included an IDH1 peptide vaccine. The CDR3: CASSPNNEQFF. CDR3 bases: TGTGCCAGCTCACCAAACAATGAGCAGTTCTTC.